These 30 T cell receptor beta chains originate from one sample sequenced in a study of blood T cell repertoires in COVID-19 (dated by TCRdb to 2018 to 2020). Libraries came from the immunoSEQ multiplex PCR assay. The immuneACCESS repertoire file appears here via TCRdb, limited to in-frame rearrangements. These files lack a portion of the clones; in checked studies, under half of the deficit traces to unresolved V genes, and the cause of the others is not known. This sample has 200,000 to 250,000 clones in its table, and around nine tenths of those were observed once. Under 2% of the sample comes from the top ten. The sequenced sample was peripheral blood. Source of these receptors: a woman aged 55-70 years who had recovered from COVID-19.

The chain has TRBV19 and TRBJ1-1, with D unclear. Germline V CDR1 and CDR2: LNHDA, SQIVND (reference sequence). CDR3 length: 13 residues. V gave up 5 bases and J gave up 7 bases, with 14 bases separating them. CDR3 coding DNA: TGTGCCAGTAGTTTAAACTTGAACCGTGAAGCTTTCTTT. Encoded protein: CASSLNLNREAFF. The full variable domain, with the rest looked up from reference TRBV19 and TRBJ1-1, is DGGITQSPKYLFRKEGQNVTLSCEQNLNHDAMYWYRQDPGQGLRLIYYSQIVNDFQKGDIAEGYSVSREKKESFPLTVTSAQKNPTAFYLCASSLNLNREAFFGQGTRLTVV.

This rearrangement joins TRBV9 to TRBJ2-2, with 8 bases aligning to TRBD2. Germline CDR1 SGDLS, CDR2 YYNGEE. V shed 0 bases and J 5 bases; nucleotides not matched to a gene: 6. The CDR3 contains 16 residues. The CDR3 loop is CASSVEERGRTGELFF. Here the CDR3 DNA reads TGTGCCAGCAGCGTAGAGGAGCGGGGGCGAACCGGGGAGCTGTTTTTT.

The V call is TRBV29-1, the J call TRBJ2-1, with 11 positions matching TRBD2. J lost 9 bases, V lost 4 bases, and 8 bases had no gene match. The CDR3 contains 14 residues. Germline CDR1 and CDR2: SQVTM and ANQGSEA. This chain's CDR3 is CSVGQTSGVLEQFF. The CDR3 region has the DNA TGCAGCGTTGGGCAGACTAGCGGGGTTCTTGAGCAGTTCTTC.

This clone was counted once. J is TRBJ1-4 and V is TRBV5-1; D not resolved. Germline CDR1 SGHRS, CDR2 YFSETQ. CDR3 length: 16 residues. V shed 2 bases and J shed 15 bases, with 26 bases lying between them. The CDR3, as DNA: TGCGCCAGCAGCTTTCTCCCCGGGTCGGAAATTATGGCCTTGTTTTTT. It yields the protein CASSFLPGSEIMALFF.

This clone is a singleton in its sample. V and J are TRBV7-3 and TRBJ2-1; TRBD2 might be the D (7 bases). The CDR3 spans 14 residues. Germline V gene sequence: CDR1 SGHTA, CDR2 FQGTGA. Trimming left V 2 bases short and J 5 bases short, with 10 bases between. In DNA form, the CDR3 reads TGTGCCAGCAGCTTAGCGGGGGCGAACAATGAGCAGTTCTTC. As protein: CASSLAGANNEQFF.

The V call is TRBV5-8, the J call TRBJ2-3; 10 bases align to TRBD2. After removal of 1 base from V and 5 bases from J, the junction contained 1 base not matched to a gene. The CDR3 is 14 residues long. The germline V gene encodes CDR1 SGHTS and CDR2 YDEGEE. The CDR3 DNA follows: TGTGCCAGCAGCTTGACTAGCGGGGTAGATACGCAGTATTTT. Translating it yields CASSLTSGVDTQYF. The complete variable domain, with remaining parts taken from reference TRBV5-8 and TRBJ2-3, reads EAGVTQSPTHLIKTRGQQATLRCSPISGHTSVYWYQQALGLGLQFLLWYDEGEERNRGNFPPRFSGRQFPNYSSELNVNALELEDSALYLCASSLTSGVDTQYFGPGTRLTVL.

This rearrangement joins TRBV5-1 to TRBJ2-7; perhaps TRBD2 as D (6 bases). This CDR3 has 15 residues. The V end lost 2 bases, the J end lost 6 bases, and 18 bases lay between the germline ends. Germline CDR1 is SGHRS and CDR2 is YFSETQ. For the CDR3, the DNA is TGCGCCAGCAGCTTTGATGGTATCGGGAGTGCCGAGCAGTACTTC. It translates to CASSFDGIGSAEQYF.

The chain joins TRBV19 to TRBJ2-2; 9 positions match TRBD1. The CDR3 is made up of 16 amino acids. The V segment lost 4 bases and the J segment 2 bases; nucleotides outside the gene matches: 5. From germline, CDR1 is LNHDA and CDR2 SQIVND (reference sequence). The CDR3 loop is CASSTWTGENTGELFF. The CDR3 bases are TGTGCCAGTAGTACCTGGACAGGGGAAAACACCGGGGAGCTGTTTTTT.

In DNA, the CDR3 is TGTGCCAGCAGCTTACTAGCATCCGGGGAGCTGTTTTTT. This translates into CASSLLASGELFF. The rearrangement links TRBV5-4 to TRBJ2-2, with D possibly matching TRBD2 (6 bases). CDR1 SGHNT and CDR2 YYREEE come from the germline V gene (reference sequence). The ends were cut back, 2 bases at V and 6 bases at J, with 8 bases in the middle. The CDR3 has 13 amino acids.

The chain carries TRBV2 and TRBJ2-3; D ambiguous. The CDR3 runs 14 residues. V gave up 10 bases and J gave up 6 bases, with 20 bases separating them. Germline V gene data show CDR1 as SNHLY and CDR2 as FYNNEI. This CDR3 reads CAISAHFHSDTQYF. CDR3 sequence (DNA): TGTGCCATCTCGGCCCATTTCCACAGCGATACGCAGTATTTT.

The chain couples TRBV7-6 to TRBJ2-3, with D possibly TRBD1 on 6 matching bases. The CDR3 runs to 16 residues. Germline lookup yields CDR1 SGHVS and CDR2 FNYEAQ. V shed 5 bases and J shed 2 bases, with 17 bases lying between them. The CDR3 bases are TGTGCCAGCAGCCAGAGACCGGGACAAACCACAGATACGCAGTATTTT. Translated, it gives CASSQRPGQTTDTQYF.

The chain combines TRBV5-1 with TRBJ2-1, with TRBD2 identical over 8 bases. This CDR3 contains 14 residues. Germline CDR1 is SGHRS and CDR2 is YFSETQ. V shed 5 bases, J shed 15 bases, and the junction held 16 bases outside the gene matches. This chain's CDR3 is CASSDASGSKQGFF. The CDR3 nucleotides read TGCGCCAGCAGTGACGCTAGCGGGTCCAAACAGGGGTTCTTC. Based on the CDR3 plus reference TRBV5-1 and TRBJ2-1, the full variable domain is KAGVTQTPRYLIKTRGQQVTLSCSPISGHRSVSWYQQTPGQGLQFLFEYFSETQRNKGNFPGRFSGRQFSNSRSEMNVSTLELGDSALYLCASSDASGSKQGFFGPGTRLTVL.

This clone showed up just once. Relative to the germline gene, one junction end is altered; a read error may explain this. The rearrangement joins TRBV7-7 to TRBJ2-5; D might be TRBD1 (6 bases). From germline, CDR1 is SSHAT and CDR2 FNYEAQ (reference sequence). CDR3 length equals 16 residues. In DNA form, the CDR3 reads TGTGCTAGCAGCTTAGCGCCCGGACAGCCTCAAGAGACCCAGTACTTC. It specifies CASSLAPGQPQETQYF.

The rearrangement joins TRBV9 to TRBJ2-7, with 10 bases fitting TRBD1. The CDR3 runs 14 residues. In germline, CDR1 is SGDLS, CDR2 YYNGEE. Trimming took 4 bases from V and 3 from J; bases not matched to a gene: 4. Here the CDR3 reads CASSKGQGNYEQYF. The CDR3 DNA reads TGTGCCAGCAGCAAGGGACAGGGGAACTACGAGCAGTACTTC.

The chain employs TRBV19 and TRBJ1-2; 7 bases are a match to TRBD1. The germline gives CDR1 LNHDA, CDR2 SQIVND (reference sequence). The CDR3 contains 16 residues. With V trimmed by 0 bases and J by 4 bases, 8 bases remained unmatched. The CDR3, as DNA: TGTGCCAGTAGTATAGATCTTGGGGGACAGATCTATGGCTACACCTTC. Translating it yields CASSIDLGGQIYGYTF.

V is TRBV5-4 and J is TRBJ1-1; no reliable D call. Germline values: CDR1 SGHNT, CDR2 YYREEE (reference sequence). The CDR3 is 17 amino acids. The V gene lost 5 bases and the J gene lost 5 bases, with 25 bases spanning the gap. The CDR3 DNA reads TGTGCCAGCAGACGCTCTCCGGGTGAGGGTTTGGGAACTGAAGCTTTCTTT. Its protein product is CASRRSPGEGLGTEAFF.

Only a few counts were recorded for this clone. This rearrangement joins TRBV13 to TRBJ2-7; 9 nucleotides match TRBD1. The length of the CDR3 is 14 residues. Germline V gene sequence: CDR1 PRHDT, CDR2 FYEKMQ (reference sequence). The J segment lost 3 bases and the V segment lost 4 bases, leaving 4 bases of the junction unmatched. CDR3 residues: CASSYRGQVYEQYF. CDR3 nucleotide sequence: TGTGCCAGCAGCTACAGGGGGCAGGTCTACGAGCAGTACTTC.

The chain's CDR3 is CASSPRQGGDTGELFF. The CDR3 DNA reads as TGTGCCAGCAGCCCTAGGCAGGGCGGTGACACCGGGGAGCTGTTTTTT. V and J are TRBV6-2 or TRBV6-3 and TRBJ2-2; D is possibly TRBD1 (5 bases). V lost 6 bases and J lost 3, with 17 bases in between. The germline gives CDR1 MNHEY, CDR2 SVGEGT. The CDR3 sequence is 16 residues long.

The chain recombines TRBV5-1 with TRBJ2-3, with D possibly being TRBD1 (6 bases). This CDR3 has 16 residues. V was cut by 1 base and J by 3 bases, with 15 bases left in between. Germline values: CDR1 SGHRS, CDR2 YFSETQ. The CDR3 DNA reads TGCGCCAGCAGCTTGAAACTACAGGGTTATACAGATACGCAGTATTTT. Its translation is CASSLKLQGYTDTQYF.

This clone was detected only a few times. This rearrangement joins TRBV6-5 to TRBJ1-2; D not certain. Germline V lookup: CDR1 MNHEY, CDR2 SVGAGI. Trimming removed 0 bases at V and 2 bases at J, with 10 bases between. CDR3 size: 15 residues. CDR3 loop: CASSYSPTPNYGYTF. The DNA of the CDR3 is TGTGCCAGCAGTTACTCCCCCACACCGAACTATGGCTACACCTTC.

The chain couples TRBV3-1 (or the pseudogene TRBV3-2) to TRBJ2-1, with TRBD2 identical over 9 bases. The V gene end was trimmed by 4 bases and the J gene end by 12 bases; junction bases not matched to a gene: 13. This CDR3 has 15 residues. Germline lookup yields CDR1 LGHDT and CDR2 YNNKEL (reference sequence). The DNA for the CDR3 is TGTGCCAGCAGCCGATTGGCGGGGGGGGGCACTATGCAGTTCTTC. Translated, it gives CASSRLAGGGTMQFF.

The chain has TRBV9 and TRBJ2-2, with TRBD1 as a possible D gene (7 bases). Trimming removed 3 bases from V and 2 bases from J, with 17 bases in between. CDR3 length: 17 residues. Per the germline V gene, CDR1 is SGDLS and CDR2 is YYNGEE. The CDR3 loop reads CASSEGAGQSNTGELFF. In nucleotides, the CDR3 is TGTGCCAGCAGCGAGGGGGCGGGACAAAGCAACACCGGGGAGCTGTTTTTT.

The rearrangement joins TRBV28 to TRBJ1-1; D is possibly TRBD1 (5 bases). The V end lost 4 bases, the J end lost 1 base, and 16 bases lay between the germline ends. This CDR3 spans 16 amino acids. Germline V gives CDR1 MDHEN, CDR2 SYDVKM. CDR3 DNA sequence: TGTGCCAGCAGTTCAGTTCCGGCCGGGGGGAACACTGAAGCTTTCTTT. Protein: CASSSVPAGGNTEAFF.

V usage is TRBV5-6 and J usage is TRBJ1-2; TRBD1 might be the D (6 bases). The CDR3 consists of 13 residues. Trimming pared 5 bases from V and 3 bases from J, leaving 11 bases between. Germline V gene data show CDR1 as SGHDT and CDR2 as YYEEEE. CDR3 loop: CASRHAGDYGYTF. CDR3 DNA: TGTGCCAGCAGGCATGCAGGGGACTATGGCTACACCTTC.

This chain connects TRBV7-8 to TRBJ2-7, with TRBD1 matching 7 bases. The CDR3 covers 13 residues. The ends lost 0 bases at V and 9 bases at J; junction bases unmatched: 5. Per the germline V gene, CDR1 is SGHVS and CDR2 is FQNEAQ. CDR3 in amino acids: CASSLAGDRVQYF. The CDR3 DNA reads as TGTGCCAGCAGCTTAGCTGGCGACAGGGTGCAGTACTTC.

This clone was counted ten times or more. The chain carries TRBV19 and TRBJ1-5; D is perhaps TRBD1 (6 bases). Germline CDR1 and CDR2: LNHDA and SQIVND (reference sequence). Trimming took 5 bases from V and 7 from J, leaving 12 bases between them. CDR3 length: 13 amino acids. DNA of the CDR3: TGTGCCAGTAGTCGGGGGGCCGGGCAGCCCCAGCATTTT. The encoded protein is CASSRGAGQPQHF. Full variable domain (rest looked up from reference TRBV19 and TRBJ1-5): DGGITQSPKYLFRKEGQNVTLSCEQNLNHDAMYWYRQDPGQGLRLIYYSQIVNDFQKGDIAEGYSVSREKKESFPLTVTSAQKNPTAFYLCASSRGAGQPQHFGDGTRLSIL.

CDR3 in DNA: TGTGCCAGCAGTTTCTCCCGGGACTACCCTTACGAGCAGTACTTC. It translates to CASSFSRDYPYEQYF. This sequence joins TRBV28 and TRBJ2-7; the match to TRBD2 covers 7 bases. From germline, CDR1 is MDHEN and CDR2 SYDVKM. The CDR3 runs to 15 residues. The V and J ends lost 3 bases and 4 bases, in that order; junction bases with no gene match: 9.

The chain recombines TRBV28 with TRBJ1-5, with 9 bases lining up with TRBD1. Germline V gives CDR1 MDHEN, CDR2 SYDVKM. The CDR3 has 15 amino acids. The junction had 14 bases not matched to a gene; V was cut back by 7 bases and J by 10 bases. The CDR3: CASIPQGAYVGPQHF. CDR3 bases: TGTGCCAGCATCCCACAGGGGGCATATGTGGGACCCCAGCATTTT.

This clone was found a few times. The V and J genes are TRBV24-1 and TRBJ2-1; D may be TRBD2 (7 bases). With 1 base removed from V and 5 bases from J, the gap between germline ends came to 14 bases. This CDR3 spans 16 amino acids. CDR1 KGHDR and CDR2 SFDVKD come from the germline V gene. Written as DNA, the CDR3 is TGTGCCACCAGTGATTTCGCCAGCGGGGACAACAATGAGCAGTTCTTC. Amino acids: CATSDFASGDNNEQFF.

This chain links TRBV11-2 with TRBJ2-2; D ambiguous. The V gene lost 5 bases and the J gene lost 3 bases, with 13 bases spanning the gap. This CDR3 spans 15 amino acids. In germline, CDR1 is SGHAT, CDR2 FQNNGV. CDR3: CASSKTTFDTGELFF. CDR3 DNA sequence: TGTGCCAGCAGCAAGACAACTTTCGACACCGGGGAGCTGTTTTTT.